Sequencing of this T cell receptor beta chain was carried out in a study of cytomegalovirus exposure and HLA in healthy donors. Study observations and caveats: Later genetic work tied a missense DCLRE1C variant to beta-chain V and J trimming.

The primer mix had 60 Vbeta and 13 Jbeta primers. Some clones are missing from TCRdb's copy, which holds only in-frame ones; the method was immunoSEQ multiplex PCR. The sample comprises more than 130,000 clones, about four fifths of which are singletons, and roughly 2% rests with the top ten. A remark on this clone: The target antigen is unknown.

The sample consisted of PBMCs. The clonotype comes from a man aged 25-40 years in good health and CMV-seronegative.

The CDR3 region has the DNA TGTGCCAGCAGAGGGACAGGGGCCAATGAGCAGTTCTTC. It yields the protein CASRGTGANEQFF. The chain has TRBV28 and TRBJ2-1; 10 nucleotides agree with TRBD1. The CDR3 is 13 residues long. With V trimmed by 6 bases and J by 6 bases, 2 bases remained unmatched. Germline V CDR1 and CDR2: MDHEN, SYDVKM. Filled out from reference TRBV28 and TRBJ2-1, the complete variable domain reads DVKVTQSSRYLVKRTGEKVFLECVQDMDHENMFWYRQDPGLGLRLIYFSYDVKMKEKGDIPEGYSVSREKKERFSLILESASTNQTSMYLCASRGTGANEQFFGPGTRLTVL.